These 4 T cell receptor beta chains came from one sample sequenced in a study of blood T cells in healthy people across ages. A second PCR, run for about 7 to 11 cycles, used a sample-barcoded 5' primer plus a J-beta primer mix. TCRdb passed the 5' RACE reads through MiXCR, listing each CDR3 protein once. Among 630,000 or so distinct CDR3 sequences listed, under 30% were seen once. Specimen: blood. The receptors were sampled from a woman of 80 years or more in good health.

This clonotype was seen at least ten times. The chain carries TRBV11-2 and TRBJ2-1; 10 bases are shared with TRBD2. The trim removed 1 base at V and 8 bases at J, leaving 11 bases unmatched. CDR3 length: 17 residues. Looked up from germline, CDR1 is SGHAT and CDR2 is FQNNGV. The CDR3 region has the DNA TGTGCCAGCAGCTTAGGGGTAGCGGGGGGACCCTCGGATGAGCAGTTCTTC. Translating gives CASSLGVAGGPSDEQFF.

The sample holds one count of this clonotype. A much larger clone lies a single base off, so this may be a read error. The J gene is TRBJ2-3, the V gene TRBV11-2; no definite D call. CDR1 is SGHAT, CDR2 FQNNGV, per germline. This CDR3 is built from 15 residues. This chain's CDR3 is CAGSLLRLDADTQYF. DNA for the CDR3: TGTGCCGGCAGCTTGTTGCGGCTAGATGCAGATACGCAGTATTTT.

The genes are TRBV5-1 and TRBJ1-2; D gene uncertain. V lost 5 bases to trimming and J lost 4 bases, with 9 bases between them. CDR1 and CDR2 from the germline V gene are SGHRS and YFSETQ. This CDR3 has 12 amino acids. The CDR3 bases are TGCGCCAGCAGAGGAGGCCTCTATGGCTACACCTTC. This translates into CASRGGLYGYTF.

This clonotype was recorded at least ten times. This chain links TRBV27 with TRBJ1-2; 7 bases match TRBD1. There are 13 residues in the CDR3. Trimming took 2 bases from V and 6 from J; bases not matched to a gene: 3. The germline gives CDR1 MNHEY, CDR2 SMNVEV (reference sequence). This CDR3 is CASSLDRDHGYTF. The DNA of the CDR3 is TGTGCCAGCAGTTTAGACAGGGACCATGGCTACACCTTC.